A selection of T cell receptor beta chains follows, all from one sample in a study of T cells in Graves' hyperthyroidism and ophthalmopathy. TCRdb fed the multiplex PCR reads into MiXCR, producing one record per CDR3 protein. The sample has about 250,000 distinct CDR3 sequences, 12% to 15% seen once. Specimen: blood. The receptors stem from a woman in her fifties or sixties with Graves' hyperthyroidism that later progressed to Graves' ophthalmopathy. Both conserved end residues are part of each CDR3. Each record gives: D gene, J gene, clone size, V gene, CDR3 DNA, CDR3 protein. The D gene is left open where the match is weak. For some rows the clone size is stated as once, few or many, or as a class when expanded; others skip it.

D gene: TRBD2; J gene: TRBJ2-3; clone size: many; V gene: TRBV6-2/TRBV6-3; CDR3 DNA: TGTGCCAGCAGTTACTCAAGCGGGAGGGCCGGTTCGCCCACAGATACGCAGTATTTT; CDR3 protein: CASSYSSGRAGSPTDTQYF
D gene: TRBD1; J gene: TRBJ2-7; clone size: -; V gene: TRBV28; CDR3 DNA: TGTGCCAGCAGCTATGGGACAGGGGCTCCCTACGAGCAGTACTTC; CDR3 protein: CASSYGTGAPYEQYF
D gene: -; J gene: TRBJ1-1; clone size: few; V gene: TRBV19; CDR3 DNA: TGTGCCAGTAGCGGACTGGGCACTGAAGCTTTCTTT; CDR3 protein: CASSGLGTEAFF
D gene: TRBD1; J gene: TRBJ2-5; clone size: -; V gene: TRBV11-2; CDR3 DNA: TGTGCCAGCAGTTCTGGGGTGGACAGGGGTCAAGAGACCCAGTACTTC; CDR3 protein: CASSSGVDRGQETQYF
D gene: TRBD1; J gene: TRBJ1-1; clone size: few; V gene: TRBV7-9; CDR3 DNA: TGTGCCAGCAGCGTTAGACAGGGGAAGGGGACTGAAGCTTTCTTT; CDR3 protein: CASSVRQGKGTEAFF
D gene: -; J gene: TRBJ1-5; clone size: many; V gene: TRBV12-3/TRBV12-4; CDR3 DNA: TGTGCCAGCAGCCCCCGGGACAAAAATCAGCCCCAGCATTTT; CDR3 protein: CASSPRDKNQPQHF
D gene: TRBD2; J gene: TRBJ2-7; clone size: many; V gene: TRBV2; CDR3 DNA: TGTGCCAGCCGGACTAGCTGGGACTACGAGCAGTACTTC; CDR3 protein: CASRTSWDYEQYF
D gene: TRBD1; J gene: TRBJ2-7; clone size: many; V gene: TRBV20-1; CDR3 DNA: TGCAGTGCGCCCCGGGACAGCTCCTACGAGCAGTACTTC; CDR3 protein: CSAPRDSSYEQYF
D gene: -; J gene: TRBJ1-2; clone size: many; V gene: TRBV20-1; CDR3 DNA: TGCAGTGCTAGAAGGGCAGACTATGGCTACACCTTC; CDR3 protein: CSARRADYGYTF
D gene: TRBD1; J gene: TRBJ2-7; clone size: many; V gene: TRBV7-3; CDR3 DNA: TGTGCCAGCAGCTTAACGGGGGACAGGGGGCACTACGAGCAGTACTTC; CDR3 protein: CASSLTGDRGHYEQYF
D gene: -; J gene: TRBJ2-2; clone size: many; V gene: TRBV5-1; CDR3 DNA: TGCGCCAGCAGCTCCTCTCCAACAGACACCGGGGAGCTGTTTTTT; CDR3 protein: CASSSSPTDTGELFF
D gene: TRBD2; J gene: TRBJ2-5; clone size: many; V gene: TRBV2; CDR3 DNA: TGTGCCAGCAGTGAAGTACCAGCGGGAGTCCCCGAGACCCAGTACTTC; CDR3 protein: CASSEVPAGVPETQYF
D gene: TRBD2; J gene: TRBJ2-7; clone size: many; V gene: TRBV6-1; CDR3 DNA: TGTGCCAGCAGTGAATTCCTAGCGGGAGTTAAGGGCGAGCAGTACTTC; CDR3 protein: CASSEFLAGVKGEQYF
D gene: -; J gene: TRBJ2-4; clone size: once; V gene: TRBV4-1; CDR3 DNA: TGCGCCAGCAGCCAAGGGGTTATTTCCAAAAACATTCAGTACTTC; CDR3 protein: CASSQGVISKNIQYF
D gene: TRBD2; J gene: TRBJ2-1; clone size: few; V gene: TRBV20-1; CDR3 DNA: TGCAGCGCCGAGCGGGAGAGGTACAATGAGCAGTTCTTC; CDR3 protein: CSAERERYNEQFF
D gene: -; J gene: TRBJ1-1; clone size: -; V gene: TRBV19; CDR3 DNA: TGTGCCACCCAGCGTATTTGGGGGGGGAACACTGAAGCTTTCTTT; CDR3 protein: CATQRIWGGNTEAFF
D gene: -; J gene: TRBJ1-1; clone size: many; V gene: TRBV6-1; CDR3 DNA: TGTGCCAGCAGTGAAATGGGCCTTTTCGGAGGGCACACTGAAGCTTTCTTT; CDR3 protein: CASSEMGLFGGHTEAFF
D gene: -; J gene: TRBJ2-7; clone size: many; V gene: TRBV2; CDR3 DNA: TGTGCCAGCAGTCGGCAGCAGAGCTCCTACGAGCAGTACTTC; CDR3 protein: CASSRQQSSYEQYF
D gene: TRBD2; J gene: TRBJ2-1; clone size: many; V gene: TRBV28; CDR3 DNA: TGTGCCAGCAGAGGACTTAGCGGGAGGGGTTACAATGAGCAGTTCTTC; CDR3 protein: CASRGLSGRGYNEQFF
D gene: -; J gene: TRBJ1-2; clone size: many; V gene: TRBV30; CDR3 DNA: TGTGCCTGGAACGTCGAGCCCTATGGCTACACCTTC; CDR3 protein: CAWNVEPYGYTF
D gene: -; J gene: TRBJ2-7; clone size: many; V gene: TRBV7-2; CDR3 DNA: TGTGCCAGCAGCCTTAGTCCGACCTACGAGCAGTACTTC; CDR3 protein: CASSLSPTYEQYF
D gene: TRBD1; J gene: TRBJ1-6; clone size: many; V gene: TRBV20-1; CDR3 DNA: TGCAGTGCTTCCAAAAGCCTACAGGGGCGGAATTCACCCCTCCACTTT; CDR3 protein: CSASKSLQGRNSPLHF
D gene: TRBD1; J gene: TRBJ2-1; clone size: -; V gene: TRBV3-1; CDR3 DNA: TGTTCCAGCAGCGACAGGGGAAGCGGTGAGCAGTTCTTC; CDR3 protein: CSSSDRGSGEQFF
D gene: -; J gene: TRBJ2-7; clone size: many; V gene: TRBV29-1; CDR3 DNA: TGCAGCATCTCCGGGGACCGCTACGAGCAGTACTTC; CDR3 protein: CSISGDRYEQYF
D gene: -; J gene: TRBJ1-2; clone size: many; V gene: TRBV7-2; CDR3 DNA: TGTGCCAGCAGCCTAGGAGGACCCGGGGGCTATGGCTACACCTTC; CDR3 protein: CASSLGGPGGYGYTF
D gene: TRBD1; J gene: TRBJ2-3; clone size: many; V gene: TRBV28; CDR3 DNA: TGTGCCAGCAGCTCCGATTTGACAGGGCGCGAAGATACGCAGTATTTT; CDR3 protein: CASSSDLTGREDTQYF
D gene: -; J gene: TRBJ2-1; clone size: medium-sized; V gene: TRBV3-1; CDR3 DNA: TGTGCCAGCAGCCAAGCCAGCACTGAGCAGTTCTTC; CDR3 protein: CASSQASTEQFF
D gene: -; J gene: TRBJ2-1; clone size: many; V gene: TRBV13; CDR3 DNA: TGTGCCAGCAGCTTAGCCGGCTCGATCTCCTACAATGAGCAGTTCTTC; CDR3 protein: CASSLAGSISYNEQFF
D gene: TRBD2; J gene: TRBJ2-7; clone size: many; V gene: TRBV20-1; CDR3 DNA: TGCAGTGCTATTCCCCGGGTGCCGACTAGCGGGAGACCTTGGGGTTCCTACGAGCAGTACTTC; CDR3 protein: CSAIPRVPTSGRPWGSYEQYF
D gene: TRBD2; J gene: TRBJ2-1; clone size: many; V gene: TRBV20-1; CDR3 DNA: TGCAGTGCTACCCGGACTAGCGGGGGTACCTACAATGAGCAGTTCTTC; CDR3 protein: CSATRTSGGTYNEQFF
D gene: -; J gene: TRBJ2-4; clone size: -; V gene: TRBV6-2/TRBV6-3; CDR3 DNA: TGTGCCAGCACTGCGGGGTCGAGCAAAAACATTCAGTACTTC; CDR3 protein: CASTAGSSKNIQYF
D gene: -; J gene: TRBJ2-7; clone size: -; V gene: TRBV14; CDR3 DNA: TGTGCCAGCAGCGACGCGATAGGAGGGCCCCACGAGCAGTACTTC; CDR3 protein: CASSDAIGGPHEQYF
D gene: TRBD2; J gene: TRBJ2-7; clone size: many; V gene: TRBV5-8; CDR3 DNA: TGTGCCAGCAGCTTGCCCCAGGCTAGCGGTTACGAGCAGTACTTC; CDR3 protein: CASSLPQASGYEQYF
D gene: -; J gene: TRBJ1-5; clone size: many; V gene: TRBV24-1; CDR3 DNA: TGTGCCACCAGTGATACTGAGGGAGATCAGCCCCAGCATTTT; CDR3 protein: CATSDTEGDQPQHF
D gene: -; J gene: TRBJ1-5; clone size: many; V gene: TRBV27; CDR3 DNA: TGTGCCAGCAGTTTCGTTAGCAATCAGCCCCAGCATTTT; CDR3 protein: CASSFVSNQPQHF
D gene: -; J gene: TRBJ1-2; clone size: many; V gene: TRBV2; CDR3 DNA: TGTGCCAGCTGGCGGCTTAACTATGGCTACACCTTC; CDR3 protein: CASWRLNYGYTF
D gene: -; J gene: TRBJ2-3; clone size: many; V gene: TRBV7-2; CDR3 DNA: TGTGCCAGCAGCTTAGGAGGGGGCAGGGGGGCAGATACGCAGTATTTT; CDR3 protein: CASSLGGGRGADTQYF
D gene: -; J gene: TRBJ2-3; clone size: many; V gene: TRBV28; CDR3 DNA: TGTGCCAGCAGTTTCAACCTGGGTAGCACAGATACGCAGTATTTT; CDR3 protein: CASSFNLGSTDTQYF
D gene: -; J gene: TRBJ1-1; clone size: many; V gene: TRBV28; CDR3 DNA: TGTGCCAGCAGTTTACCTTTTCGGGTTGCCCCTGAAGCTTTCTTT; CDR3 protein: CASSLPFRVAPEAFF
D gene: -; J gene: TRBJ1-1; clone size: once; V gene: TRBV29-1; CDR3 DNA: TGCAGCGTTGTTCATCGGAACTCGAACACTGAAGCTTTCTTT; CDR3 protein: CSVVHRNSNTEAFF
D gene: -; J gene: TRBJ2-1; clone size: few; V gene: TRBV24-1; CDR3 DNA: TGTGCCACCAGTGATAGGCGCAGGGGTACCTACAATGAGCAGTTCTTC; CDR3 protein: CATSDRRRGTYNEQFF
D gene: -; J gene: TRBJ1-4; clone size: many; V gene: TRBV7-2; CDR3 DNA: TGTGCCAGCAGCGACCCCTGGGGTGAAAAACTGTTTTTT; CDR3 protein: CASSDPWGEKLFF
D gene: -; J gene: TRBJ2-7; clone size: many; V gene: TRBV7-2; CDR3 DNA: TGTGCCAGCAGCTTAGACGGTCCCGTCAAGTCCTACGAGCAGTACTTC; CDR3 protein: CASSLDGPVKSYEQYF
D gene: -; J gene: TRBJ2-1; clone size: few; V gene: TRBV10-1; CDR3 DNA: TGCGCCAGCAGTGATCGAAGTGCTGCGAACTACAATGAGCAGTTCTTC; CDR3 protein: CASSDRSAANYNEQFF
D gene: TRBD1; J gene: TRBJ2-6; clone size: many; V gene: TRBV28; CDR3 DNA: TGTGCCGTGCGACAGGGTTGGGGGGCCAACGTCCTGACTTTC; CDR3 protein: CAVRQGWGANVLTF
D gene: -; J gene: TRBJ1-2; clone size: many; V gene: TRBV28; CDR3 DNA: TGTGCCAGCAGTTCGACGCAGGGGAACGGGGGCTACACCTTC; CDR3 protein: CASSSTQGNGGYTF
D gene: -; J gene: TRBJ1-1; clone size: few; V gene: TRBV29-1; CDR3 DNA: TGCAGCGTCGGGTCGGCCCCCATGGCAGCTTTCTTT; CDR3 protein: CSVGSAPMAAFF
D gene: -; J gene: TRBJ2-7; clone size: many; V gene: TRBV28; CDR3 DNA: TGTGCCAGCAGTCCGGGAGGGACAGGAAAGGAATACTTC; CDR3 protein: CASSPGGTGKEYF
D gene: -; J gene: TRBJ1-1; clone size: -; V gene: TRBV3-1; CDR3 DNA: TGTGCCAGCAGCCTACAGGCACCGAACACTGAAGCTTTCTTT; CDR3 protein: CASSLQAPNTEAFF
D gene: -; J gene: TRBJ2-5; clone size: many; V gene: TRBV28; CDR3 DNA: TGTGCCAGCAGTCCCGACTTCGGCCCCGTAGAGACCCAGTACTTC; CDR3 protein: CASSPDFGPVETQYF
D gene: -; J gene: TRBJ1-4; clone size: few; V gene: TRBV30; CDR3 DNA: TGTGCCTGGAGTGGGCAGCTTAATGAAAAACTGTTTTTT; CDR3 protein: CAWSGQLNEKLFF
D gene: -; J gene: TRBJ1-6; clone size: -; V gene: TRBV12-3/TRBV12-4; CDR3 DNA: TGTGCCAGCAGCCTCATCCTCAGTTCACCCCTCCACTTT; CDR3 protein: CASSLILSSPLHF